The next 4 T cell receptor beta chains were all read from a single sample in a study of Ad26.COV2.S vaccination and SARS-CoV-2 variants. Produced via immunoSEQ multiplex PCR; TCRdb's table is partial and in-frame only. The data hold more than 350,000 clones, with around nine tenths observed a single time. Indicated treatment: roughly 20 received Ad26.COV2.S at low or high dose, single or two shots; roughly 5 received placebo; per-sample allocation not given. Collection of the samples took place on day 63 after the first injection of vaccine or placebo. The specimen was peripheral blood, collected in a trial of Ad26.COV2.S vaccine versus placebo. The receptors were gathered from a person between 18 and 65 years old who received the Ad26.COV2.S COVID-19 vaccine or a placebo.

The chain uses TRBV6-5 and TRBJ2-1, with 12 nucleotides matching TRBD2. Per germline, CDR1 MNHEY and CDR2 SVGAGI. Germline trimming cut 6 bases from V and 7 bases from J; bases unmatched to any gene: 1. CDR3 length equals 13 residues. CDR3 DNA sequence: TGTGCCAGCAGGACTAGCGGGAGTAATGAGCAGTTCTTC. Protein sequence: CASRTSGSNEQFF.

V is TRBV15 and J is TRBJ1-3; D uncertain. The length of the CDR3 is 15 residues. V was clipped by 6 bases and J by 0 bases, with 12 bases between them. Germline CDR1 LNHNV, CDR2 YYDKDF (reference sequence). In DNA form, the CDR3 reads TGTGCCACCAGGGACCCCTGGCGCTCTGGAAACACCATATATTTT. The encoded protein is CATRDPWRSGNTIYF.

J is TRBJ2-1 and V is TRBV6-2 or TRBV6-3; D possibly corresponds to TRBD2 (6 bases). CDR3 size: 14 residues. Germline assignment: CDR1 MNHEY and CDR2 SVGEGT. Deletions cut 3 bases from V and 6 bases from J, with 12 bases between. Written as DNA, the CDR3 is TGTGCCAGCAGTTATCTGGCGGGAACCAATGAGCAGTTCTTC. It is translated as CASSYLAGTNEQFF.

This rearrangement joins TRBV24-1 to TRBJ2-3; 9 bases align to TRBD2. Germline trimming cut 4 bases from V and 2 bases from J; bases unmatched to any gene: 9. The CDR3 runs 17 residues. CDR1 and CDR2 from the germline V gene are KGHDR and SFDVKD. CDR3 nucleotides: TGTGCCACCAGTGACCCGCGGGAGGGTGGGATCACAGATACGCAGTATTTT. It encodes CATSDPREGGITDTQYF.